Presented here are 19 T cell receptor beta chains from one specimen sequenced in a study of blood T cell repertoires in COVID-19. Clones were sequenced by immunoSEQ multiplex PCR, and TCRdb holds only the in-frame ones, with some missing. The sample comprises about 150,000 clones, about 80% of which are singletons, and about 12% rests with the top ten. Sequencing used peripheral blood. The receptors were gathered from a woman aged 55-70 years with COVID-19, enrolled during active disease.

The V call is TRBV25-1, the J call TRBJ2-3, with 11 bases identical to TRBD2. Germline values: CDR1 MGHDK, CDR2 SYGVNS. This CDR3 spans 14 amino acids. The ends lost 8 bases at V and 4 bases at J; junction bases unmatched: 5. DNA of the CDR3: TGTGCCAGCGCTTTAGCGGGAGGGGCAGATACGCAGTATTTT. Translated: CASALAGGADTQYF.

This clone was picked up a small number of times. The V gene is TRBV7-9, the J gene TRBJ2-5, with TRBD2 matching 12 bases. The germline V gene has CDR1 SEHNR and CDR2 FQNEAQ (reference sequence). After removal of 5 bases from V and 2 bases from J, the junction contained 9 bases not matched to a gene. This CDR3 comprises 17 residues. The CDR3 sequence: CASSPRRLAGGQETQYF. The CDR3 DNA sequence: TGTGCCAGCAGCCCCAGAAGGCTAGCGGGGGGGCAAGAGACCCAGTACTTC.

This clone was detected a few times. Other DNA sequences of this sample code for an identical CDR3. CDR3 residues: CASSRTGQGYGYTF. For the CDR3, the DNA is TGTGCCAGCAGCCGAACGGGACAGGGCTATGGCTACACCTTC. The chain is built from TRBV3-1 (or the pseudogene TRBV3-2) and TRBJ1-2; 9 nucleotides agree with TRBD1. CDR1 is LGHDT, CDR2 YNNKEL, per germline (reference sequence). The length of the CDR3 is 14 residues. V shed 4 bases, J shed 4 bases, and the junction held 4 bases outside the gene matches.

This chain joins TRBV3-1 (or the pseudogene TRBV3-2) and TRBJ1-6; D may be TRBD1 (6 bases). V gave up 5 bases and J gave up 5 bases, with 13 bases separating them. The CDR3 totals 15 residues. Germline CDR1 LGHDT, CDR2 YNNKEL (reference sequence). CDR3 bases: TGTGCCAGCAGCGGACGACAGGTTGATAATTCACCCCTCCACTTT. This sequence encodes CASSGRQVDNSPLHF.

This chain links TRBV6-5 with TRBJ1-5; TRBD1 might be the D (6 bases). Germline V lookup: CDR1 MNHEY, CDR2 SVGAGI. This CDR3 comprises 15 residues. V was trimmed by 6 bases and J by 2 bases, leaving 14 bases between them. The CDR3 region has the DNA TGTGCCAGCAGGCCACAGGGAACGGGCAATCAGCCCCAGCATTTT. This encodes CASRPQGTGNQPQHF.

The chain combines TRBV2 with TRBJ2-1; D remains unclear. Trimming stripped 5 bases from V and 9 bases from J, with 11 bases between. The CDR3 has 12 residues. Germline assignment: CDR1 SNHLY and CDR2 FYNNEI. CDR3 DNA: TGTGCCAGCAGTCCCAAGTCGGGTGAGCAGTTCTTC. It translates to CASSPKSGEQFF.

The rearrangement links TRBV6-5 to TRBJ2-5, with 7 bases matching TRBD2. The V gene's germline CDR1 is MNHEY and CDR2 SVGAGI. After removal of 1 base from V and 5 bases from J, the junction contained 1 base not matched to a gene. The CDR3 consists of 13 residues. CDR3 nucleotides: TGTGCCAGCAGTTACTTTAGCGGGGAGACCCAGTACTTC. It specifies CASSYFSGETQYF.

The chain joins TRBV27 to TRBJ2-7; TRBD2 agrees at 9 bases. Looked up from germline, CDR1 is MNHEY and CDR2 is SMNVEV (reference sequence). This CDR3 has 15 residues. V trimming: 3 bases; J trimming: 7 bases; junction bases outside the gene matches: 10. The CDR3 bases are TGTGCCAGCAGTTTCCAGACAGCGGGAGGTGGGGAGCAGTACTTC. It yields the protein CASSFQTAGGGEQYF.

The chain combines TRBV28 with TRBJ1-5; D is possibly TRBD1 (6 bases). Germline CDR1 MDHEN, CDR2 SYDVKM. V was trimmed by 6 bases and J by 6 bases, leaving 21 bases between them. The CDR3 covers 16 residues. DNA for the CDR3: TGTGCCAGCAGATCTCCGGGACACCTAGGGGGTCAGCCCCAGCATTTT. This codes for CASRSPGHLGGQPQHF.

This chain joins TRBV7-8 and TRBJ2-4; 8 nucleotides match TRBD2. Germline V lookup: CDR1 SGHVS, CDR2 FQNEAQ. V gave up 1 base and J gave up 0 bases; unmatched junction bases: 20. The CDR3 extends over 22 amino acids. The CDR3 reads CASSLGVIRGGRTRIAKNIQYF. The CDR3 DNA follows: TGTGCCAGCAGCTTAGGTGTTATTCGGGGGGGGCGGACCCGTATAGCCAAAAACATTCAGTACTTC.

The CDR3 sequence is CASSPSGGGVYEQFF. The CDR3 DNA reads as TGTGCCAGCTCACCTAGCGGGGGGGGAGTCTACGAGCAGTTCTTC. The chain combines TRBV18 with TRBJ2-1; 11 positions match TRBD2. The CDR3 sequence is 15 residues long. Germline assignment: CDR1 KGHSH and CDR2 LQKENI. J was trimmed by 10 bases and V by 3 bases; bases with no gene match: 8.

The V and J genes are TRBV10-3 and TRBJ1-1; the match to TRBD1 covers 8 bases. The CDR3 spans 17 residues. Germline V gives CDR1 ENHRY, CDR2 SYGVKD. Trimming removed 5 bases from V and 2 bases from J; junction bases left unmatched: 13. In nucleotides, the CDR3 is TGTGCCATCAGTAGAGGGACAGGCGGTCTCCTAAACACTGAAGCTTTCTTT. Translation gives CAISRGTGGLLNTEAFF.

The chain couples TRBV7-9 to TRBJ2-7; D is perhaps TRBD1 (5 bases). Germline CDR1 reads SEHNR; CDR2 reads FQNEAQ (reference sequence). This CDR3 spans 15 amino acids. V lost 1 base and J lost 0, with 10 bases in between. In DNA, the CDR3 is TGTGCCAGCAGCTTAGATTCAGGGCCCTCCTACGAGCAGTACTTC. Its translation is CASSLDSGPSYEQYF.

In this sample, this clone turned up once. V is TRBV6-5 and J is TRBJ1-4, with D possibly being TRBD1 (5 bases). The CDR3 spans 13 residues. Germline V CDR1 and CDR2: MNHEY, SVGAGI. Deletions cut 5 bases from V and 7 bases from J, with 11 bases between. This CDR3 reads CASSPDGGEKLFF. In nucleotides, the CDR3 is TGTGCCAGCAGTCCGGACGGGGGTGAAAAACTGTTTTTT.

The rearrangement uses TRBV9 and TRBJ2-5, with TRBD2 matching 14 bases. CDR1 is SGDLS, CDR2 YYNGEE, per germline. This CDR3 has 18 amino acids. V lost 3 bases to trimming and J lost 1 base; unmatched junction nucleotides: 8. The chain's CDR3 is CASSGGLAGVVPQETQYF. In nucleotides, the CDR3 is TGTGCCAGCAGCGGGGGACTAGCGGGGGTCGTCCCCCAAGAGACCCAGTACTTC.

Points on this clone: At one end the junction does not follow the germline gene, possibly because of a read error. The chain joins TRBV7-7 to TRBJ2-2; no reliable D call. This CDR3 spans 15 amino acids. Germline CDR1 SSHAT, CDR2 FNYEAQ (reference sequence). The CDR3 coding sequence is TGTGCTAGCAGCCCAGTTAGAGGGAACACCGGGGAGCTGTTTTTT. Its translation: CASSPVRGNTGELFF. Variable domain in full (rest from reference TRBV7-7 and TRBJ2-2): GAGVSQSPRYKVTKRGQDVTLRCDPISSHATLYWYQQALGQGPEFLTYFNYEAQPDKSGLPSDRFSAERPEGSISTLTIQRTEQRDSAMYRCASSPVRGNTGELFFGEGSRLTVL.

The V gene is TRBV14, the J gene TRBJ1-5, with 7 bases matching TRBD1. CDR3 size: 15 residues. Unmatched junction bases numbered 5, after V lost 1 base and J lost 5 bases. The germline gives CDR1 SGHDN, CDR2 FVKESK. The CDR3 coding sequence is TGTGCCAGCAGCCAAGTAGAGGGGGCTGATCAGCCCCAGCATTTT. The encoded protein is CASSQVEGADQPQHF.

This sequence joins TRBV29-1 and TRBJ2-3; 11 bases line up with TRBD2. The V gene's germline CDR1 is SQVTM and CDR2 ANQGSEA. Unmatched junction bases numbered 5, after V lost 4 bases and J lost 5 bases. There are 14 residues in the CDR3. CDR3 nucleotides: TGCAGCGTTGGTCAAGGACTAGCGGGAGATACGCAGTATTTT. Its protein product is CSVGQGLAGDTQYF.

The V and J genes are TRBV6-5 and TRBJ1-1; possibly TRBD1 for D (6 bases). The germline V and J ends were trimmed by 4 bases and 0 bases, with 12 bases remaining between them. The CDR3 consists of 15 residues. Germline V gene lookup returns CDR1 MNHEY and CDR2 SVGAGI. CDR3 region: CASSSPGVMNTEAFF. The CDR3 DNA is TGTGCCAGCAGTTCTCCAGGGGTAATGAACACTGAAGCTTTCTTT.